The 28 T cell receptor beta chains presented below share a single source sample, sequenced in a study of monozygotic twins with inflammatory bowel disease. TCRdb re-called the 5' RACE reads, yielding one record per CDR3 amino acid sequence without DNA. In total, the table holds over 110,000 distinct CDR3 sequences. Material: blood. Every receptor here comes from a human donor with ulcerative colitis or Crohn's disease, or a healthy co-twin of an affected twin (not recorded which).

V is TRBV7-2 and J is TRBJ2-3; TCRdb picks TRBD1, but there is no DNA to check that call. Germline V gene sequence: CDR1 SGHTA, CDR2 FQGNSA. This CDR3 is built from 16 residues. CDR3 sequence: CASSLVSTGGTDTQYF.

The gene calls are TRBV20-1 and TRBJ2-5; TCRdb selects TRBD2, and the lack of DNA leaves this call unchecked. CDR1 is DFQATT and CDR2 is SNEGSKA in the germline V gene (reference sequence). This CDR3 contains 13 residues. The CDR3 spells CSAPAGGGETQYF.

The rearrangement joins TRBV9 to TRBJ2-7; TCRdb's D gene call, TRBD1, goes unchecked for lack of DNA. Germline V lookup: CDR1 SGDLS, CDR2 YYNGEE. CDR3 length: 18 amino acids. The CDR3 spells CASSVAGGGNEALYEQYF.

The V and J genes are TRBV5-1 and TRBJ2-1; TCRdb outputs TRBD2, but without DNA this stays unchecked. Germline assignment: CDR1 SGHRS and CDR2 YFSETQ. CDR3 size: 13 residues. This CDR3 is CASRSGTNNEQFF.

Here the CDR3 reads CASSPLGQEDGELFF. The J gene is TRBJ2-2, the V gene TRBV12-3 or TRBV12-4; TCRdb proposes TRBD1, but this gene call is untestable without DNA. The length of the CDR3 is 15 residues.

The chain carries TRBV5-1 and TRBJ2-7; TCRdb gives TRBD2 as the D gene, but with no DNA this cannot be confirmed. Germline V lookup: CDR1 SGHRS, CDR2 YFSETQ. The length of the CDR3 is 15 residues. CDR3 amino acids: CASREATGRSYEQYF.

The chain joins TRBV7-2 to TRBJ2-7; absent DNA, TCRdb's TRBD2 call cannot be checked. The CDR3 contains 15 residues. The germline CDR1 and CDR2 sequences are SGHTA and FQGNSA. CDR3: CASSLAYGTSNEQYF.

The rearrangement joins TRBV7-9 to TRBJ2-3; the D call from TCRdb, TRBD2, cannot be confirmed without DNA. Germline-derived CDR1 and CDR2 are SEHNR and FQNEAQ (reference sequence). There are 17 residues in the CDR3. CDR3: CASSSDGRGGLADTQYF.

The CDR3 reads CSASVGPGEKLFF. The J gene is TRBJ1-4, the V gene TRBV20-1. Germline assignment: CDR1 DFQATT and CDR2 SNEGSKA (reference sequence). This CDR3 has 13 residues.

The chain combines TRBV7-2 with TRBJ2-1; the D call from TCRdb, TRBD1, cannot be confirmed without DNA. The CDR3 is made up of 16 amino acids. The V gene's germline CDR1 is SGHTA and CDR2 FQGNSA. The CDR3 is CASSAILGGIYNEQFF.

The chain employs TRBV6-5 and TRBJ2-5; TCRdb picks TRBD1, but there is no DNA to check that call. CDR3 size: 17 residues. CDR1 MNHEY and CDR2 SVGAGI come from the germline V gene. The CDR3 sequence is CASSYFPGLGREETQYF.

The chain is built from TRBV5-5 and TRBJ2-5; TCRdb outputs TRBD1, but without DNA this stays unchecked. The CDR3 runs 12 residues. Germline values: CDR1 SGHKS, CDR2 YYEKEE (reference sequence). The CDR3 spells CASSTTRETQYF.

The J gene is TRBJ1-6, the V gene TRBV5-1; TCRdb outputs TRBD1, but without DNA this stays unchecked. The CDR3 runs 15 residues. Germline values: CDR1 SGHRS, CDR2 YFSETQ. This CDR3 reads CASSFGDRGDSPLHF.

The chain recombines TRBV6-5 with TRBJ2-3; TCRdb picks TRBD2, but there is no DNA to check that call. Germline V gene sequence: CDR1 MNHEY, CDR2 SVGAGI. This CDR3 is built from 18 residues. The CDR3 protein is CASSYSGLAGGYTDTQYF.

The V call is TRBV7-9, the J call TRBJ1-5; TCRdb names TRBD1, which stays unverified in the absence of DNA. CDR3 size: 12 residues. The V gene's germline CDR1 is SEHNR and CDR2 FQNEAQ (reference sequence). CDR3 loop: CASSPAAGEKHF.

This chain connects TRBV29-1 to TRBJ2-3; TCRdb reports TRBD2, a call that lacks DNA to check it against. The CDR3 is 11 residues long. Germline-derived CDR1 and CDR2 are SQVTM and ANQGSEA. The CDR3 loop reads CSATSDLPQYF.

The V call is TRBV5-1, the J call TRBJ2-4; TCRdb lists TRBD2, though no DNA is available to test this call. This CDR3 has 13 residues. Germline CDR1 reads SGHRS; CDR2 reads YFSETQ. The CDR3 sequence is CASSPGQRDIQYF.

This CDR3 is CASSYRMGETPPQFEAFF. The rearrangement uses TRBV6-2 or TRBV6-3 and TRBJ1-1; TCRdb's assignment of TRBD1 cannot be checked, as there is no DNA. The CDR3 extends over 18 amino acids. CDR1 MNHEY and CDR2 SVGEGT come from the germline V gene.

The chain is built from TRBV3-1 and TRBJ2-7; checking the TCRdb D call of TRBD1 is not possible without DNA. The CDR3 totals 16 residues. Germline lookup yields CDR1 LGHDT and CDR2 YNNKEL (reference sequence). CDR3 sequence: CASSHRTGTGVWEQYF.

The J gene is TRBJ2-1, the V gene TRBV3-1. The CDR3 consists of 14 residues. The V gene's germline CDR1 is LGHDT and CDR2 YNNKEL (reference sequence). The CDR3 region is CASSQVDIFNEQFF.

CDR3 sequence: CSARDKGSVQYF. The V call is TRBV20-1, the J call TRBJ2-7. The CDR3 length is 12 residues. Germline CDR1 DFQATT, CDR2 SNEGSKA (reference sequence).

The chain employs TRBV27 and TRBJ1-5; the D call from TCRdb, TRBD1, cannot be confirmed without DNA. The germline gives CDR1 MNHEY, CDR2 SMNVEV (reference sequence). CDR3 length: 15 residues. The CDR3 loop is CASGQGVLGNQPQHF.

V usage is TRBV7-2 and J usage is TRBJ2-7; TCRdb calls TRBD1, which cannot be checked without DNA. This CDR3 contains 15 residues. Germline V gene lookup returns CDR1 SGHTA and CDR2 FQGNSA. The CDR3 reads CASSTSSTTGTSVFF.

The rearrangement uses TRBV7-9 and TRBJ1-4; TCRdb calls TRBD1, which cannot be checked without DNA. The CDR3 length is 16 residues. Germline CDR1 and CDR2: SEHNR and FQNEAQ (reference sequence). The chain's CDR3 is CASSLGAAATNEKLFF.

This chain connects TRBV18 to TRBJ2-6; TCRdb gives TRBD1 as the D gene, but with no DNA this cannot be confirmed. Germline-derived CDR1 and CDR2 are KGHSH and LQKENI. CDR3 length: 18 residues. The CDR3 spells CASSPPTGDPSGANVLTF.

The V gene is TRBV4-3, the J gene TRBJ2-2. The CDR3 length is 13 residues. The germline V gene encodes CDR1 LGHNA and CDR2 YSLEER. This CDR3 is CASSRLIMGELFF.

The chain uses TRBV12-3 or TRBV12-4 and TRBJ1-1; TCRdb selects TRBD1, and the lack of DNA leaves this call unchecked. The CDR3 totals 17 residues. The chain's CDR3 is CASTPGRGRASGTEAFF.

The rearrangement joins TRBV6-2 or TRBV6-3 to TRBJ1-2; TCRdb proposes TRBD1, but this gene call is untestable without DNA. CDR1 is MNHEY and CDR2 is SVGEGT in the germline V gene. The CDR3 sequence is 14 residues long. The CDR3: CASSYPGQGNGYTF.